These 16 T cell receptor beta chains were all obtained from the same sample, sequenced in a study of blood T cell repertoires in COVID-19. The data were produced by immunoSEQ multiplex PCR, yet TCRdb's version contains in-frame clones alone and is incomplete. The sample holds roughly 30,000 clones, approximately 88% seen once. The material sequenced was peripheral blood. The receptors here all came from a human donor in a cohort sampled during active COVID-19.

This clone was seen a few times. The chain couples TRBV5-6 to TRBJ2-2; maybe TRBD2 (6 bases). The germline gives CDR1 SGHDT, CDR2 YYEEEE. CDR3 length: 17 residues. V dropped 2 bases and J dropped 4 bases, with 18 bases sitting between them. Here the CDR3 reads CASSFTPGETVTGELFF. The CDR3 DNA reads TGTGCCAGCAGCTTTACCCCGGGGGAGACGGTCACCGGGGAGCTGTTTTTT.

V is TRBV5-1 and J is TRBJ1-1, with D uncertain. Germline V gives CDR1 SGHRS, CDR2 YFSETQ. The CDR3 sequence is 15 residues long. With 4 bases removed from V and 2 bases from J, the gap between germline ends came to 15 bases. Here the CDR3 reads CASSEEPNFNTEAFF. DNA of the CDR3: TGCGCCAGCAGCGAGGAACCTAACTTTAACACTGAAGCTTTCTTT.

The V and J genes are TRBV30 and TRBJ2-1; 8 bases align to TRBD1. CDR1 and CDR2 from the germline V gene are GTSNPN and SVGIG (reference sequence). There are 14 residues in the CDR3. J gave up 0 bases and V 8 bases, and 6 bases lay outside the gene matches. The CDR3 region is CAGGQGSSYNEQFF. CDR3 sequence (DNA): TGTGCCGGTGGACAGGGAAGCTCCTACAATGAGCAGTTCTTC.

V and J are TRBV9 and TRBJ2-4, with D possibly matching TRBD1 (6 bases). V dropped 0 bases and J dropped 5 bases, with 15 bases sitting between them. Germline V gene sequence: CDR1 SGDLS, CDR2 YYNGEE. The CDR3 has 16 residues. CDR3 sequence reads: CASSVGLGDIQNIQYF. The DNA of the CDR3 is TGTGCCAGCAGCGTAGGGTTAGGGGACATACAAAACATTCAGTACTTC.

Points on this clone: The same CDR3 is also encoded by other DNA sequences in this sample. CDR3 loop: CASRPPGAGANVLTF. The CDR3 DNA is TGTGCCAGTAGGCCTCCCGGGGCTGGGGCCAACGTCCTGACTTTC. The V call is TRBV19, the J call TRBJ2-6; a possible D gene is TRBD2 (5 bases). The V gene lost 6 bases and the J gene lost 2 bases, with 11 bases spanning the gap. The CDR3 is 15 residues long. Germline V lookup: CDR1 LNHDA, CDR2 SQIVND (reference sequence).

The gene calls are TRBV7-2 and TRBJ1-4; TRBD1 matches 8 bases. V dropped 5 bases and J dropped 7; count of bases not matched to a gene: 9. This CDR3 spans 15 amino acids. Germline CDR1 and CDR2: SGHTA and FQGNSA. The CDR3 is CASSPPGQESEKLFF. In DNA form, the CDR3 reads TGTGCCAGCAGCCCTCCGGGACAGGAGAGTGAAAAACTGTTTTTT.

The chain has TRBV6-6 and TRBJ1-1, with unresolved D. Trimming left V 2 bases short and J 2 bases short, with 6 bases between. Germline-derived CDR1 and CDR2 are MNHNY and SVGAGI (reference sequence). This CDR3 has 13 residues. The CDR3 DNA reads TGTGCCAGCAGTTACCCCCATAACACTGAAGCTTTCTTT. It translates to CASSYPHNTEAFF.

The rearrangement joins TRBV14 to TRBJ1-2; TRBD1 aligns across 7 bases. The germline V gene has CDR1 SGHDN and CDR2 FVKESK. The ends lost 3 bases at V and 5 bases at J; junction bases unmatched: 6. This CDR3 comprises 14 residues. For the CDR3, the DNA is TGTGCCAGCAGCCACACCGGGACAGCATATGGCTACACCTTC. Translated, it gives CASSHTGTAYGYTF.

V usage is TRBV2 and J usage is TRBJ2-7; maybe TRBD2 (5 bases). Germline V CDR1 and CDR2: SNHLY, FYNNEI. The V and J ends lost 6 bases and 0 bases respectively, with 6 bases between them. CDR3 length: 12 amino acids. CDR3: CASRGSSYEQYF. In DNA, the CDR3 is TGTGCCAGCAGGGGGAGCTCCTACGAGCAGTACTTC.

The chain carries TRBV2 and TRBJ2-5; 11 nucleotides align to TRBD2. This CDR3 is 16 amino acids long. The V segment lost 6 bases and the J segment 1 base; nucleotides outside the gene matches: 7. CDR1 SNHLY and CDR2 FYNNEI come from the germline V gene. The CDR3 here is CASRLLAGGSQETQYF. In nucleotides, the CDR3 is TGTGCCAGCAGGCTCCTAGCGGGGGGCTCCCAAGAGACCCAGTACTTC.

The chain uses TRBV5-1 and TRBJ2-2; 8 bases match TRBD1. CDR3 length: 16 residues. Germline V gene lookup returns CDR1 SGHRS and CDR2 YFSETQ. The J segment lost 0 bases and the V segment lost 3 bases, leaving 4 bases of the junction unmatched. CDR3 DNA: TGCGCCAGCAGCTCAAAGACAGGGGCGAACACCGGGGAGCTGTTTTTT. Translating gives CASSSKTGANTGELFF.

The gene calls are TRBV6-2 or TRBV6-3 and TRBJ2-1; tentatively, D is TRBD2 (5 bases). The length of the CDR3 is 16 residues. V was pared by 6 bases and J by 0 bases, with 15 bases between. Germline-derived CDR1 and CDR2 are MNHEY and SVGEGT. The CDR3 spells CASSPTPDFSYNEQFF. CDR3 nucleotide sequence: TGTGCCAGCAGCCCTACTCCGGACTTCTCCTACAATGAGCAGTTCTTC.

This clone has only one observation. The chain uses TRBV9 and TRBJ2-2; D gene uncertain. V lost 6 bases, J lost 3 bases, and 15 bases lay in between. This CDR3 is built from 15 residues. Germline assignment: CDR1 SGDLS and CDR2 YYNGEE. CDR3 in DNA: TGTGCCAGCACCGCGGTGAATCTGGACACCGGGGAGCTGTTTTTT. This gives the protein CASTAVNLDTGELFF.

This chain links TRBV12-3 or TRBV12-4 with TRBJ2-7, with TRBD1 matching over 7 bases. The CDR3 runs to 13 residues. The V and J ends lost 6 bases and 7 bases, in that order; junction bases with no gene match: 9. CDR3 amino acids: CASSPRQGWEQYF. The CDR3 region has the DNA TGTGCCAGCAGCCCCCGACAGGGTTGGGAGCAGTACTTC.

The chain joins TRBV7-2 to TRBJ2-1; tentative D call: TRBD2 (6 bases). The CDR3 length is 13 residues. Per germline, CDR1 SGHTA and CDR2 FQGNSA. Trimming removed 3 bases from V and 6 bases from J, with 9 bases in between. The CDR3 nucleotides are TGTGCCAGCAGCTTCCCTAGCGTCAATGAGCAGTTCTTC. The encoded protein is CASSFPSVNEQFF.

The chain recombines TRBV14 with TRBJ1-2; weak D call: TRBD1 (5 bases). The CDR3 has 13 residues. Germline CDR1 is SGHDN and CDR2 is FVKESK. The ends were cut back, 5 bases at V and 4 bases at J, with 11 bases in the middle. CDR3 in amino acids: CASSSDRGYGYTF. In DNA form, the CDR3 reads TGTGCCAGCAGCTCCGACAGAGGCTATGGCTACACCTTC.